Below, 30 T cell receptor beta chains from the same sample are listed, as sequenced in a study of OX40 agonist ivuxolimab in advanced cancers. Method: immunoSEQ multiplex PCR; TCRdb's copy keeps in-frame clones and lacks some. The table records some 30,000 clones, roughly 90% of them present only once. Sequencing was performed on CD4+ or CD8+ T cells sorted from blood, taken in a trial of the OX40 agonist ivuxolimab. All receptors derive from an adult with an advanced solid tumor such as melanoma, head and neck, liver or kidney cancer.

The chain links TRBV28 to TRBJ2-7; D unresolved. Deletions cut 1 base from V and 4 bases from J, with 14 bases between. This CDR3 contains 15 residues. Germline V CDR1 and CDR2: MDHEN, SYDVKM. CDR3 loop: CASSLLAGVPYEQYF. For the CDR3, the DNA is TGTGCCAGCAGTTTATTGGCAGGTGTACCGTACGAGCAGTACTTC.

This sequence joins TRBV10-3 and TRBJ2-2; a weak D match, TRBD2 (5 bases). Trimming took 6 bases from V and 5 from J, leaving 16 bases between them. The CDR3 is 15 residues long. Germline assignment: CDR1 ENHRY and CDR2 SYGVKD. For the CDR3, the DNA is TGTGCCATCAGGACGGAGGCCGGGGAGACCGGGGAGCTGTTTTTT. Residues: CAIRTEAGETGELFF.

The chain couples TRBV7-9 to TRBJ2-1; D unresolved. The CDR3 runs to 13 residues. V was pared by 1 base and J by 6 bases, with 7 bases between. Germline V gives CDR1 SEHNR, CDR2 FQNEAQ (reference sequence). CDR3 amino acids: CASSLDPTNEQFF. CDR3 bases: TGTGCCAGCAGCTTAGATCCCACCAATGAGCAGTTCTTC.

The chain recombines TRBV28 with TRBJ2-3, with TRBD2 matching over 13 bases. The germline V gene has CDR1 MDHEN and CDR2 SYDVKM. The CDR3 loop spans 21 amino acids. V gave up 3 bases and J gave up 1 base; unmatched junction bases: 16. In nucleotides, the CDR3 is TGTGCCAGCAGTTTTTATACGCCGGGACTAGCGGGATTTGCGGGCACAGATACGCAGTATTTT. Encoded protein: CASSFYTPGLAGFAGTDTQYF.

This chain links TRBV19 with TRBJ2-3, with 9 nucleotides matching TRBD2. The CDR3 runs 16 residues. Looked up from germline, CDR1 is LNHDA and CDR2 is SQIVND (reference sequence). V lost 3 bases, J lost 4 bases, and 8 bases stayed unmatched. The CDR3 is CASSIRGGRVPDTQYF. In DNA, the CDR3 is TGTGCCAGTAGTATTCGGGGCGGGAGGGTCCCAGATACGCAGTATTTT.

The chain couples TRBV27 to TRBJ1-2, with 9 bases identical to TRBD1. The ends lost 6 bases at V and 5 bases at J; junction bases unmatched: 4. This CDR3 comprises 13 residues. Germline lookup yields CDR1 MNHEY and CDR2 SMNVEV (reference sequence). The CDR3 sequence: CASSRTGDYGYTF. CDR3 coding DNA: TGTGCCAGCAGCCGGACAGGGGATTATGGCTACACCTTC.

This clone was recorded once. The V call is TRBV28, the J call TRBJ1-3; 10 bases are a match to TRBD1. J was trimmed by 4 bases and V by 2 bases; bases with no gene match: 8. Germline lookup yields CDR1 MDHEN and CDR2 SYDVKM. The CDR3 extends over 17 amino acids. CDR3 sequence reads: CASSLGFGQGEGNTIYF. The DNA for the CDR3 is TGTGCCAGCAGTTTAGGCTTCGGACAGGGGGAAGGAAACACCATATATTTT.

This chain joins TRBV28 and TRBJ2-7, with 7 bases that match TRBD2. With 4 bases clipped from V and 4 bases from J, the junction kept 13 bases outside the gene matches. CDR1 and CDR2 from the germline V gene are MDHEN and SYDVKM. The CDR3 sequence is 16 residues long. The CDR3 loop reads CASSSPGIAGEYEQYF. The CDR3 nucleotides read TGTGCCAGCAGTTCCCCTGGTATCGCGGGAGAGTACGAGCAGTACTTC.

A single count supports this clone. The chain links TRBV5-5 to TRBJ1-3, with unresolved D. The CDR3 has 14 amino acids. V lost 1 base and J 0 bases, leaving 5 bases between the germline ends. Germline CDR1 and CDR2: SGHKS and YYEKEE (reference sequence). The CDR3 loop reads CASSLWLSGNTIYF. The CDR3 nucleotides read TGTGCCAGCAGCTTGTGGCTCTCTGGAAACACCATATATTTT.

Only one count was recorded for this clone. The V and J genes are TRBV13 and TRBJ1-2; 7 bases align to TRBD1. The germline V gene encodes CDR1 PRHDT and CDR2 FYEKMQ (reference sequence). Unmatched junction bases numbered 4, after V lost 2 bases and J lost 4 bases. This CDR3 comprises 14 residues. CDR3 bases: TGTGCCAGCAGCTTAAGACAGGGTCCCTATGGCTACACCTTC. Its translation is CASSLRQGPYGYTF.

The chain recombines TRBV5-6 with TRBJ2-5; D is undetermined. This CDR3 has 11 amino acids. Trimming stripped 4 bases from V and 4 bases from J, with 5 bases between. The germline V gene has CDR1 SGHDT and CDR2 YYEEEE. The CDR3 sequence is CASSLRETQYF. Here the CDR3 DNA reads TGTGCCAGCAGCCTAAGAGAGACCCAGTACTTC.

The chain has TRBV4-3 and TRBJ1-3; D is undetermined. Trimming cost V 3 bases and J 0 bases, with 9 bases left between them. The germline CDR1 and CDR2 sequences are LGHNA and YSLEER. This CDR3 has 15 residues. CDR3 sequence reads: CASSHGPYSGNTIYF. CDR3 nucleotide sequence: TGCGCCAGCAGCCACGGCCCGTACTCTGGAAACACCATATATTTT.

This clone showed up just a few times. This chain connects TRBV7-7 to TRBJ1-2; possible D gene TRBD1, 5 bases. The V gene lost 4 bases and the J gene lost 8 bases, with 17 bases spanning the gap. Germline CDR1 and CDR2: SSHAT and FNYEAQ (reference sequence). This CDR3 comprises 14 residues. In DNA form, the CDR3 reads TGTGCCAGCAGCTCCGGGGCCGATTACCAAGGCTACACCTTC. Amino acids: CASSSGADYQGYTF.

V and J are TRBV5-1 and TRBJ2-1; 8 bases line up with TRBD2. The junction had 1 base not matched to a gene; V was cut back by 1 base and J by 7 bases. Germline V CDR1 and CDR2: SGHRS, YFSETQ. The CDR3 runs to 13 residues. The CDR3 here is CASSLLAGNEQFF. The CDR3 coding sequence is TGCGCCAGCAGCTTGCTAGCGGGTAATGAGCAGTTCTTC.

The rearrangement links TRBV11-2 to TRBJ2-7; unclear D gene. The length of the CDR3 is 13 residues. The germline V gene encodes CDR1 SGHAT and CDR2 FQNNGV. Between the trimmed V and J ends, which lost 0 bases and 7 bases, there was a span of 10 bases. The CDR3 protein is CASSLDLPEEQYF. The CDR3 nucleotides are TGTGCCAGCAGCTTAGATCTCCCGGAGGAGCAGTACTTC.

This sequence joins TRBV7-9 and TRBJ2-7; possible D gene TRBD1, 5 bases. V was clipped by 2 bases and J by 5 bases, with 10 bases between them. The CDR3 is 13 residues long. Germline CDR1 reads SEHNR; CDR2 reads FQNEAQ (reference sequence). The CDR3 region is CASSLSGSDEQYF. The CDR3 DNA sequence: TGTGCCAGCAGCTTATCAGGGTCTGACGAGCAGTACTTC.

The rearrangement uses TRBV7-3 and TRBJ1-1; 7 nucleotides align to TRBD1. Germline-derived CDR1 and CDR2 are SGHTA and FQGTGA. The CDR3 is made up of 14 amino acids. After removal of 2 bases from V and 5 bases from J, the junction contained 5 bases not matched to a gene. This CDR3 reads CASSLSGRGTEAFF. As DNA, the CDR3 is TGTGCCAGCAGCTTATCGGGCAGGGGGACTGAAGCTTTCTTT.

The chain employs TRBV27 and TRBJ2-3; 8 nucleotides match TRBD1. The junction had 6 bases not matched to a gene; V was cut back by 1 base and J by 3 bases. From germline, CDR1 is MNHEY and CDR2 SMNVEV (reference sequence). This CDR3 comprises 16 residues. The CDR3 nucleotides read TGTGCCAGCAGTTTATGGGCAGGGGGCGTTACAGATACGCAGTATTTT. It yields the protein CASSLWAGGVTDTQYF.

The rearrangement uses TRBV28 and TRBJ2-3; D is ambiguous. Trimming took 7 bases from V and 1 from J, leaving 12 bases between them. This CDR3 is 14 amino acids long. Germline V gene sequence: CDR1 MDHEN, CDR2 SYDVKM. CDR3 in amino acids: CASTAAVRTDTQYF. DNA of the CDR3: TGTGCCAGCACTGCGGCGGTGCGCACAGATACGCAGTATTTT.

This clone was seen only once. The rearrangement uses TRBV5-6 and TRBJ2-5; possibly TRBD1 or TRBD2 for D (6 bases each). V dropped 0 bases and J dropped 5 bases, with 17 bases sitting between them. This CDR3 comprises 16 residues. Looked up from germline, CDR1 is SGHDT and CDR2 is YYEEEE. The DNA of the CDR3 is TGTGCCAGCAGCTTGGTTTCTGGGGGGCGCGTGGAGACCCAGTACTTC. Amino acids: CASSLVSGGRVETQYF. Variable domain in full (rest from reference TRBV5-6 and TRBJ2-5): DAGVTQSPTHLIKTRGQQVTLRCSPKSGHDTVSWYQQALGQGPQFIFQYYEEEERQRGNFPDRFSGHQFPNYSSELNVNALLLGDSALYLCASSLVSGGRVETQYFGPGTRLLVL.

The chain combines TRBV28 with TRBJ2-3; TRBD1 matches 9 bases. CDR3 length: 17 amino acids. CDR1 is MDHEN, CDR2 SYDVKM, per germline. With 3 bases clipped from V and 4 bases from J, the junction kept 11 bases outside the gene matches. The DNA of the CDR3 is TGTGCCAGCAGTTTTACCCCGGGACAGGGCTGGGCAGATACGCAGTATTTT. Residues: CASSFTPGQGWADTQYF.

The chain has TRBV4-3 and TRBJ2-7; D remains ambiguous. V was shortened by 0 bases and J by 3 bases, with 6 bases between the two germline ends. There are 13 residues in the CDR3. Per germline, CDR1 LGHNA and CDR2 YSLEER. The CDR3 sequence is CASSQDAYYEQYF. The CDR3 DNA reads TGCGCCAGCAGCCAAGATGCTTACTACGAGCAGTACTTC.

V is TRBV28 and J is TRBJ2-7; D gene uncertain. The CDR3 is made up of 11 amino acids. Germline CDR1 MDHEN, CDR2 SYDVKM. V was clipped by 5 bases and J by 4 bases, with 6 bases between them. As DNA, the CDR3 is TGTGCCAGCAGTGCCTTGTACGAGCAGTACTTC. This translates into CASSALYEQYF.

The CDR3 DNA follows: TGTGCCAGTAGTCACCCCGGGACAAACACCTACGAGCAGTACTTC. It is translated as CASSHPGTNTYEQYF. The chain joins TRBV19 to TRBJ2-7; a possible D gene is TRBD1 (6 bases). The germline V and J ends were trimmed by 5 bases and 2 bases, with 16 bases remaining between them. Germline V gene lookup returns CDR1 LNHDA and CDR2 SQIVND (reference sequence). The CDR3 totals 15 residues. Full variable domain (remainder filled in from reference TRBV19 and TRBJ2-7): DGGITQSPKYLFRKEGQNVTLSCEQNLNHDAMYWYRQDPGQGLRLIYYSQIVNDFQKGDIAEGYSVSREKKESFPLTVTSAQKNPTAFYLCASSHPGTNTYEQYFGPGTRLTVT.

V gene TRBV5-6 combines with J gene TRBJ2-7; 8 nucleotides agree with TRBD2. CDR1 and CDR2 (germline): SGHDT, YYEEEE. The ends lost 4 bases at V and 1 base at J; junction bases unmatched: 4. CDR3 size: 14 residues. The CDR3, as DNA: TGTGCCAGCAGCCCCGGGAGGGGATCCTACGAGCAGTACTTC. Translation gives CASSPGRGSYEQYF. Drawing the rest from reference TRBV5-6 and TRBJ2-7, the complete variable domain is DAGVTQSPTHLIKTRGQQVTLRCSPKSGHDTVSWYQQALGQGPQFIFQYYEEEERQRGNFPDRFSGHQFPNYSSELNVNALLLGDSALYLCASSPGRGSYEQYFGPGTRLTVT.

J is TRBJ2-7 and V is TRBV11-2; D is perhaps TRBD2 (5 bases). Germline values: CDR1 SGHAT, CDR2 FQNNGV. This CDR3 contains 14 residues. V lost 4 bases and J lost 3, with 13 bases in between. The CDR3 sequence: CASSSDYKNYEQYF. CDR3 coding DNA: TGTGCCAGCAGCTCCGACTACAAAAACTACGAGCAGTACTTC.

This chain uses TRBV6-1 with TRBJ2-1, with 10 positions matching TRBD2. Germline CDR1 MNHNS, CDR2 SASEGT. CDR3 length equals 13 residues. After removal of 7 bases from V and 4 bases from J, the junction contained 1 base not matched to a gene. The CDR3, as DNA: TGTGCCAGCACACTAGCGGGATACAATGAGCAGTTCTTC. Amino acid sequence: CASTLAGYNEQFF.

The chain couples TRBV7-2 to TRBJ2-7, with unresolved D. Germline V gene sequence: CDR1 SGHTA, CDR2 FQGNSA. The CDR3 spans 12 residues. V was trimmed by 3 bases and J by 4 bases, leaving 7 bases between them. The CDR3 DNA sequence: TGTGCCAGCAGCTTGGCTGCATACGAGCAGTACTTC. Amino acid sequence: CASSLAAYEQYF. The variable domain in full, with the rest retrieved from reference TRBV7-2 and TRBJ2-7, is GAGVSQSPSNKVTEKGKDVELRCDPISGHTALYWYRQSLGQGLEFLIYFQGNSAPDKSGLPSDRFSAERTGGSVSTLTIQRTQQEDSAVYLCASSLAAYEQYFGPGTRLTVT.

This chain joins TRBV27 and TRBJ2-7; possibly TRBD2 for D (5 bases). The CDR3 is 13 residues long. V dropped 5 bases and J dropped 0 bases, with 8 bases sitting between them. Germline CDR1 and CDR2: MNHEY and SMNVEV (reference sequence). CDR3 coding DNA: TGTGCCAGCAGTATCCGGGACTCCTACGAGCAGTACTTC. The encoded protein is CASSIRDSYEQYF.

V usage is TRBV14 and J usage is TRBJ2-6; maybe TRBD1 (5 bases). V lost 1 base and J lost 3, with 10 bases in between. The CDR3 has 16 amino acids. The germline V gene has CDR1 SGHDN and CDR2 FVKESK. This CDR3 reads CASSQAQGVGANVLTF. The CDR3 DNA reads TGTGCCAGCAGCCAAGCGCAAGGGGTTGGGGCCAACGTCCTGACTTTC.